Shown below are 8 T cell receptor beta chains from a single sample sequenced in a study of cytomegalovirus exposure and HLA in healthy donors. Profiled with immunoSEQ multiplex PCR; TCRdb holds only in-frame clones, not every one. The sample records roughly 310,000 clones, approximately 86% being singletons. Source material: PBMCs. These receptors were obtained from a man under 40 in good health and CMV-seronegative.

V is TRBV9 and J is TRBJ2-2, with D maybe TRBD2 (5 bases). Germline V lookup: CDR1 SGDLS, CDR2 YYNGEE. The CDR3 contains 16 residues. The ends were cut back, 1 base at V and 5 bases at J, with 15 bases in the middle. The CDR3, as DNA: TGTGCCAGCAGCGTATCTAGCCGTGGAGGAACCGGGGAGCTGTTTTTT. Its protein product is CASSVSSRGGTGELFF.

The rearrangement uses TRBV25-1 and TRBJ1-5; D ambiguous. Per the germline V gene, CDR1 is MGHDK and CDR2 is SYGVNS. V was trimmed by 2 bases and J by 3 bases, leaving 8 bases between them. The CDR3 length is 14 residues. The CDR3 DNA is TGTGCCAGCAGTGAACAGGTTTCCAATCAGCCCCAGCATTTT. Translated, it gives CASSEQVSNQPQHF.

The chain carries TRBV19 and TRBJ1-1, with TRBD1 matching 8 bases. Looked up from germline, CDR1 is LNHDA and CDR2 is SQIVND (reference sequence). This CDR3 spans 15 amino acids. After removal of 5 bases from V and 5 bases from J, the junction contained 10 bases not matched to a gene. CDR3 region: CASSVSQGGGTEAFF. The CDR3 nucleotides read TGTGCCAGTAGTGTCTCACAGGGGGGTGGGACTGAAGCTTTCTTT.

This chain uses TRBV7-2 with TRBJ2-5, with D maybe TRBD1 (6 bases). V lost 4 bases, J lost 2 bases, and 8 bases lay in between. This CDR3 spans 13 amino acids. Looked up from germline, CDR1 is SGHTA and CDR2 is FQGNSA. The CDR3 nucleotides read TGTGCCAGCAGCTCAGGACAGCAAGAGACCCAGTACTTC. It codes for CASSSGQQETQYF.

This chain connects TRBV6-6 to TRBJ1-2; D may be TRBD1 (6 bases). The CDR3 consists of 15 residues. Between the trimmed V and J ends, which lost 6 bases and 6 bases, there was a span of 20 bases. CDR1 and CDR2 from the germline V gene are MNHNY and SVGAGI (reference sequence). Here the CDR3 DNA reads TGTGCCAGCAGAAACGCGGGGGCCCAATGGGATGGCTACACCTTC. It translates to CASRNAGAQWDGYTF.

The chain couples TRBV4-3 to TRBJ2-7; D is possibly TRBD2 (6 bases). The CDR3 spans 15 residues. Germline V CDR1 and CDR2: LGHNA, YSLEER. V was pared by 4 bases and J by 2 bases, with 15 bases between. The CDR3 sequence is CASSPYGGVTYEQYF. Written as DNA, the CDR3 is TGCGCCAGCAGCCCCTACGGGGGAGTAACCTACGAGCAGTACTTC.

The table lists this clone with a few counts. The V gene is TRBV6-1, the J gene TRBJ1-2, with D unclear. Trimming removed 6 bases from V and 3 bases from J, with 8 bases in between. CDR1 and CDR2 (germline): MNHNS, SASEGT. The CDR3 has 12 residues. The CDR3 region has the DNA TGTGCCAGCAGGGAGGGCTACTATGGCTACACCTTC. Its translation: CASREGYYGYTF.

Note on this clone: The junction departs from the called germline gene at one end, perhaps through a read error. The gene calls are TRBV19 and TRBJ1-2, with TRBD1 matching over 11 bases. This CDR3 is 14 amino acids long. Germline V gene data show CDR1 as LNHDA and CDR2 as SQIVND (reference sequence). The CDR3, as DNA: TGTGCCGTCCGGACAGGGGGCAAAGACTATGGCCACACCTTC. Amino acid sequence: CAVRTGGKDYGHTF.